These 17 T cell receptor beta chains originate from one sample sequenced in a study of blood T cells in healthy people across ages. The use of a sample-barcoded 5' primer and a J-beta primer mix characterized a second PCR of about 6 to 12 cycles. TCRdb re-analysed the 5' RACE reads in MiXCR, keeping a single row per CDR3 protein. Among 850,000 or so distinct CDR3 sequences listed, roughly 26% were seen once. The sample consisted of blood. These receptors originate from a woman of 80 years or more in good health.

The chain has TRBV3-1 and TRBJ1-1; 8 positions match TRBD1. The germline V gene encodes CDR1 LGHDT and CDR2 YNNKEL (reference sequence). V shed 9 bases and J 5 bases; nucleotides not matched to a gene: 5. The CDR3 consists of 12 residues. CDR3 in amino acids: CASPDRETEAFF. The CDR3 nucleotides are TGTGCCAGTCCGGACAGGGAAACTGAAGCTTTCTTT.

This clonotype was recorded many times. The chain employs TRBV7-2 and TRBJ2-7; no reliable D call. In germline, CDR1 is SGHTA, CDR2 FQGNSA. V was cut by 1 base and J by 5 bases, with 12 bases left in between. CDR3 size: 14 residues. The CDR3 reads CASSLESVTHEQYF. The CDR3 DNA follows: TGTGCCAGCAGCTTAGAGAGCGTTACCCACGAGCAGTACTTC.

Comment on this clonotype: A single base separates this from a much larger clone, so it may be a read error. This rearrangement joins TRBV7-2 to TRBJ2-2; D possibly corresponds to TRBD2 (5 bases). V lost 4 bases and J lost 8, with 11 bases in between. Germline lookup yields CDR1 SGHTA and CDR2 FQGNSA. The CDR3 spans 13 residues. DNA for the CDR3: TGTGCCAGCAGCTCGGACTGGAAAGGGGAGCTGTTTTTT. As protein: CASSSDWKGELFF. Drawing the rest from reference TRBV7-2 and TRBJ2-2, the complete variable domain is GAGVSQSPSNKVTEKGKDVELRCDPISGHTALYWYRQSLGQGLEFLIYFQGNSAPDKSGLPSDRFSAERTGGSVSTLTIQRTQQEDSAVYLCASSSDWKGELFFGEGSRLTVL.

V is TRBV5-1 and J is TRBJ2-3; D possibly corresponds to TRBD2 (5 bases). In germline, CDR1 is SGHRS, CDR2 YFSETQ. Trimming removed 2 bases from V and 1 base from J, with 14 bases in between. This CDR3 contains 16 residues. CDR3 in amino acids: CASSFGGGLGTDTQYF. In DNA form, the CDR3 reads TGCGCCAGCAGCTTTGGTGGCGGACTGGGCACAGATACGCAGTATTTT.

This clonotype was seen only a few times. The chain joins TRBV6-2 or TRBV6-3 to TRBJ1-5; D unclear. Germline CDR1 and CDR2: MNHEY and SVGEGT. The V and J ends lost 8 bases and 0 bases respectively, with 11 bases between them. The CDR3 runs to 14 residues. The CDR3 DNA follows: TGTGCCAGCCTAGAAGCCTATAGCAATCAGCCCCAGCATTTT. Its translation: CASLEAYSNQPQHF.

J is TRBJ1-2 and V is TRBV27; TRBD1 matches at 9 bases. This CDR3 has 17 residues. The germline V gene encodes CDR1 MNHEY and CDR2 SMNVEV (reference sequence). V gave up 7 bases and J gave up 1 base; unmatched junction bases: 13. Written as DNA, the CDR3 is TGTGCCAGCAACCCGGGACAGGGTAGATTAGTTAACTATGGCTACACCTTC. Its translation is CASNPGQGRLVNYGYTF.

This clonotype was counted many times. The V gene is TRBV20-1, the J gene TRBJ2-3; TRBD1 might be the D (5 bases). The CDR3 sequence is 15 residues long. Germline V lookup: CDR1 DFQATT, CDR2 SNEGSKA (reference sequence). V shed 3 bases and J shed 0 bases, with 13 bases lying between them. The DNA for the CDR3 is TGCAGTGCTAGTCCAAGGGGCCGGAGCACAGATACGCAGTATTTT. The encoded protein is CSASPRGRSTDTQYF.

This clonotype was seen ten or more times. This chain connects TRBV2 to TRBJ2-5; D call uncertain. This CDR3 is 14 amino acids long. Germline V CDR1 and CDR2: SNHLY, FYNNEI. The V gene lost 1 base and the J gene lost 5 bases, with 11 bases spanning the gap. The CDR3 sequence is CASSEGATVETQYF. The CDR3 nucleotides read TGTGCCAGCAGTGAAGGGGCTACGGTGGAGACCCAGTACTTC.

The chain carries TRBV29-1 and TRBJ2-5; a weak D match, TRBD2 (6 bases). From germline, CDR1 is SQVTM and CDR2 ANQGSEA. The CDR3 loop spans 15 amino acids. The V and J ends lost 6 bases and 1 base respectively, with 18 bases between them. The CDR3 DNA reads TGCAGCGTAGTGGGACTTCTTCAAGCCCAAGAGACCCAGTACTTC. Protein sequence: CSVVGLLQAQETQYF.

As to this clonotype: This could be a read error, since a much larger clone is one nucleotide away. The chain joins TRBV6-2 or TRBV6-3 to TRBJ2-1; TRBD1 aligns across 7 bases. V lost 5 bases and J lost 5; bases outside the gene matches: 9. CDR1 and CDR2 from the germline V gene are MNHEY and SVGEGT. The CDR3 spans 15 residues. The CDR3 region has the DNA TGTGCCAGCAGTCACGGGGACAGTAATAACAATGAGCAGTTCTTC. Translated: CASSHGDSNNNEQFF.

The DNA of the CDR3 is TGTGCCAGCAGCTTAAGGGGACTAGCGGGGGCCCAAAAGAACACCGGGGAGCTGTTTTTT. Protein sequence: CASSLRGLAGAQKNTGELFF. The rearrangement joins TRBV7-2 to TRBJ2-2; 14 bases are a match to TRBD2. The V and J ends lost 2 bases and 1 base, in that order; junction bases with no gene match: 9. The CDR3 has 20 amino acids. Germline V CDR1 and CDR2: SGHTA, FQGNSA.

This clonotype was recorded many times. Just one base apart from a much larger clone, this may be a read error. J is TRBJ2-3 and V is TRBV12-3 or TRBV12-4, with 7 nucleotides matching TRBD1. This CDR3 comprises 12 residues. V was clipped by 8 bases and J by 11 bases; unmatched bases: 10. Here the CDR3 reads CASGDREDVQYF. The CDR3 DNA reads TGTGCCAGCGGAGACAGGGAAGATGTGCAGTATTTT.

This clonotype was found many times. CDR3 DNA sequence: TGTGCCAGCAGCTTAAGTAGTGGAGGGCAGTATTTT. This sequence encodes CASSLSSGGQYF. This chain uses TRBV7-2 with TRBJ2-3, with D possibly matching TRBD2 (5 bases). The CDR3 runs 12 residues. Germline CDR1 SGHTA, CDR2 FQGNSA. V was shortened by 2 bases and J by 11 bases, with 11 bases between the two germline ends.

The gene calls are TRBV5-1 and TRBJ2-7; the D is unclear. V shed 0 bases and J shed 5 bases, with 9 bases lying between them. The CDR3 runs to 13 residues. The germline V gene has CDR1 SGHRS and CDR2 YFSETQ. The CDR3 nucleotides read TGCGCCAGCAGCTTGGGTAGGGTTAACGAGCAGTACTTC. Translating gives CASSLGRVNEQYF.

This clonotype was seen repeatedly, ten times or more. The chain carries TRBV5-1 and TRBJ1-6; 7 nucleotides agree with TRBD1. Germline CDR1 reads SGHRS; CDR2 reads YFSETQ. CDR3 size: 15 residues. J was trimmed by 8 bases and V by 4 bases; bases with no gene match: 9. The CDR3 DNA follows: TGCGCCAGCAGCCCAAGACAGGGAGCGGATTCACCCCTCCACTTT. This encodes CASSPRQGADSPLHF.

Turning to this clonotype: A much larger clone differs from this one at a single base, so this may be a read error. The rearrangement uses TRBV5-1 and TRBJ2-7; perhaps TRBD1 as D (6 bases). This CDR3 region has 15 residues. V was shortened by 4 bases and J by 2 bases, with 16 bases between the two germline ends. Germline V gene lookup returns CDR1 SGHRS and CDR2 YFSETQ. This CDR3 reads CASSGNSGQTYEQYF. For the CDR3, the DNA is TGCGCCAGCAGCGGGAATTCGGGACAAACCTACGAGCAGTACTTC.

The rearrangement links TRBV4-3 to TRBJ1-6; 7 nucleotides line up with TRBD1. With V trimmed by 3 bases and J by 9 bases, 17 bases remained unmatched. CDR3 length: 18 residues. Germline V gene lookup returns CDR1 LGHNA and CDR2 YSLEER. CDR3 residues: CASSQVVDGGGWISPLHF. DNA for the CDR3: TGCGCCAGCAGCCAGGTAGTAGACGGAGGGGGCTGGATTTCACCCCTCCACTTT.